These 22 T cell receptor beta chains share one sample of origin, sequenced in a study of T cells in Graves' hyperthyroidism and ophthalmopathy. The source material, RNA transcripts, was used to amplify TCR beta CDR3 regions. First-round RT-PCR with HTBI primers amplified the TCR CDR3 region. TCRdb re-called the multiplex PCR reads with MiXCR, one entry per CDR3 protein. The data contain approximately 410,000 distinct CDR3 sequences, about 13% of them singletons. The specimen sequenced was blood. The receptors stem from a woman in her late teens or twenties with Graves' hyperthyroidism.

This clonotype was recorded many times. This chain connects TRBV7-3 to TRBJ2-2, with 8 bases lining up with TRBD2. V shed 5 bases and J 5 bases; nucleotides not matched to a gene: 7. This CDR3 is 15 amino acids long. In germline, CDR1 is SGHTA, CDR2 FQGTGA. The CDR3 bases are TGTGCCAGCAGCCAAAGCGGGAGAGGGACCGGGGAGCTGTTTTTT. Its protein is CASSQSGRGTGELFF.

This clonotype was counted only a few times. This chain joins TRBV7-2 and TRBJ1-4; TRBD1 matches at 10 bases. Germline values: CDR1 SGHTA, CDR2 FQGNSA. The trim removed 5 bases at V and 8 bases at J, leaving 5 bases unmatched. The CDR3 has 14 amino acids. For the CDR3, the DNA is TGTGCCAGCAGCAAAGGACAGGGGGGGGAAAAACTGTTTTTT. It codes for CASSKGQGGEKLFF.

In its sample, this clonotype was seen a few times. The chain employs TRBV4-3 and TRBJ2-7, with no clear D. The CDR3 is 14 residues long. Germline CDR1 LGHNA, CDR2 YSLEER. V gave up 0 bases and J gave up 2 bases, with 8 bases separating them. In nucleotides, the CDR3 is TGCGCCAGCAGCCAAGATTTTAACACCTACGAGCAGTACTTC. This sequence encodes CASSQDFNTYEQYF.

This clonotype has more than one count but fewer than ten. The rearrangement uses TRBV20-1 and TRBJ2-7; TRBD2 matches at 8 bases. CDR3 length equals 14 residues. The germline V gene has CDR1 DFQATT and CDR2 SNEGSKA (reference sequence). V was clipped by 3 bases and J by 3 bases; unmatched bases: 7. The CDR3 protein is CSASLGREVYEQYF. CDR3 nucleotide sequence: TGCAGTGCTAGTCTCGGGCGGGAGGTCTACGAGCAGTACTTC.

Many counts were recorded for this clonotype. This chain uses TRBV9 with TRBJ1-2; no reliable D call. Deletions cut 4 bases from V and 4 bases from J, with 5 bases between. The CDR3 contains 11 residues. The V gene's germline CDR1 is SGDLS and CDR2 YYNGEE. CDR3 in amino acids: CASSTGYGYTF. CDR3 DNA: TGTGCCAGCAGCACGGGCTATGGCTACACCTTC.

The V gene is TRBV12-3 or TRBV12-4, the J gene TRBJ1-5; D uncertain. The CDR3 length is 13 residues. The ends were cut back, 5 bases at V and 7 bases at J, with 12 bases in the middle. For the CDR3, the DNA is TGTGCCAGCAGTCCTCAACTCCACCAGCCCCAGCATTTT. As protein: CASSPQLHQPQHF.

This clonotype was detected many times. The chain uses TRBV30 and TRBJ2-1; D remains ambiguous. V shed 2 bases and J shed 9 bases, with 14 bases lying between them. Germline CDR1 is GTSNPN and CDR2 is SVGIG (reference sequence). The CDR3 covers 13 residues. The CDR3 loop is CAWSTRAPGEQFF. CDR3 in DNA: TGTGCCTGGAGTACCCGGGCCCCCGGTGAGCAGTTCTTC.

In its sample, this clonotype was seen many times. The V call is TRBV12-3 or TRBV12-4, the J call TRBJ1-2; D gene unclear. The ends were cut back, 1 base at V and 7 bases at J, with 4 bases in the middle. The CDR3 spans 11 residues. CDR3 coding DNA: TGTGCCAGCAGTTTAGGGACTGGCTACACCTTC. Encoded protein: CASSLGTGYTF.

At least ten counts were recorded for this clonotype. The chain employs TRBV24-1 and TRBJ2-2; D is unresolved. Germline CDR1 KGHDR, CDR2 SFDVKD. This CDR3 is 13 amino acids long. Between the trimmed V and J ends, which lost 4 bases and 2 bases, there was a span of 4 bases. CDR3 DNA sequence: TGTGCCACCAGTGACCACAACACCGGGGAGCTGTTTTTT. The encoded protein is CATSDHNTGELFF.

The chain uses TRBV19 and TRBJ2-1; 12 nucleotides agree with TRBD2. V was pared by 4 bases and J by 9 bases, with 4 bases of the junction left unmatched. CDR3 length: 14 residues. Germline V gives CDR1 LNHDA, CDR2 SQIVND (reference sequence). The DNA for the CDR3 is TGTGCCAGTAGTAAGGCTAGCGGGAGGGGTGAGCAGTTCTTC. It codes for CASSKASGRGEQFF.

Only a few counts were recorded for this clonotype. The chain has TRBV11-3 and TRBJ2-1; D uncertain. With 1 base removed from V and 1 base from J, the gap between germline ends came to 8 bases. CDR1 and CDR2 (germline): SGHNT, YENEEA. The CDR3 loop spans 15 amino acids. In DNA, the CDR3 is TGTGCCAGCAGCTTAGGACGCATATCCTACAATGAGCAGTTCTTC. Translation gives CASSLGRISYNEQFF.

This chain links TRBV19 with TRBJ2-1, with 7 positions matching TRBD2. The germline V gene encodes CDR1 LNHDA and CDR2 SQIVND (reference sequence). The CDR3 length is 16 residues. V lost 6 bases to trimming and J lost 0 bases; unmatched junction nucleotides: 8. CDR3 sequence reads: CASRGLAESSYNEQFF. The CDR3 coding sequence is TGTGCCAGTAGGGGTCTAGCGGAGAGCTCCTACAATGAGCAGTTCTTC.

This clonotype was observed many times. The rearrangement links TRBV6-1 to TRBJ2-1, with D tentatively TRBD1 or TRBD2 (5 bases each). This CDR3 region has 17 residues. V was clipped by 8 bases and J by 0 bases, with 20 bases between them. Germline values: CDR1 MNHNS, CDR2 SASEGT. CDR3 sequence reads: CASCCRDAESSYNEQFF. DNA of the CDR3: TGTGCCAGCTGTTGCCGGGACGCCGAGAGCTCCTACAATGAGCAGTTCTTC.

The sample holds many counts of this clonotype. The rearrangement links TRBV4-2 to TRBJ2-7, with D maybe TRBD2 (6 bases). With 1 base removed from V and 3 bases from J, the gap between germline ends came to 10 bases. This CDR3 spans 14 amino acids. Germline assignment: CDR1 LGHNA and CDR2 YNFKEQ. This chain's CDR3 is CASSQGTGDYEQYF. The CDR3 DNA is TGTGCCAGCAGCCAAGGCACGGGAGACTACGAGCAGTACTTC.

The chain employs TRBV3-1 and TRBJ1-3; D is unresolved. This CDR3 contains 15 residues. Trimming pared 1 base from V and 2 bases from J, leaving 9 bases between. The germline V gene has CDR1 LGHDT and CDR2 YNNKEL (reference sequence). CDR3 loop: CASSQGSGPGNTIYF. DNA of the CDR3: TGTGCCAGCAGCCAAGGTTCCGGACCTGGAAACACCATATATTTT.

The table lists this clonotype with many counts. This rearrangement joins TRBV30 to TRBJ2-3; unclear D gene. V dropped 0 bases and J dropped 5 bases, with 6 bases sitting between them. This CDR3 spans 12 amino acids. The germline V gene encodes CDR1 GTSNPN and CDR2 SVGIG (reference sequence). The CDR3 reads CAWSVVVDTQYF. In DNA form, the CDR3 reads TGTGCCTGGAGTGTAGTGGTAGATACGCAGTATTTT.

There are many counts of this clonotype. V and J are TRBV20-1 and TRBJ2-1, with D perhaps matching TRBD1 (6 bases). V lost 5 bases to trimming and J lost 4 bases, with 15 bases between them. In germline, CDR1 is DFQATT, CDR2 SNEGSKA (reference sequence). CDR3 length equals 14 residues. The CDR3 DNA sequence: TGCAGTGCTCTGGACAGAAACTATTACAATGAGCAGTTCTTC. Translating gives CSALDRNYYNEQFF.

There are many counts of this clonotype. The rearrangement joins TRBV30 to TRBJ1-2, with TRBD1 as a possible D gene (5 bases). Germline lookup yields CDR1 GTSNPN and CDR2 SVGIG (reference sequence). The CDR3 is 16 residues long. The V and J ends lost 5 bases and 0 bases respectively, with 19 bases between them. CDR3 DNA: TGTGCCTGGGTTCATGAAGGGGCGAGTTCTAACTATGGCTACACCTTC. It is translated as CAWVHEGASSNYGYTF.

The sample holds a few counts of this clonotype. The missing conserved phenylalanine or tryptophan at the end of this CDR3 makes a read error likely. V is TRBV20-1 and J is TRBJ1-5; D is possibly TRBD1 (5 bases). Germline-derived CDR1 and CDR2 are DFQATT and SNEGSKA (reference sequence). Trimming took off 6 bases at V and 6 bases at J, with 12 bases between the two ends. The CDR3 runs 12 residues. The CDR3 spells CSAGGSSQPQHL. The CDR3 DNA sequence: TGCAGTGCCGGGGGATCGAGTCAGCCCCAGCATCTT.

This clonotype was observed at least ten times. V gene TRBV2 combines with J gene TRBJ2-1; 7 bases map to TRBD1. The CDR3 covers 15 residues. The junction had 3 bases not matched to a gene; V was cut back by 3 bases and J by 1 base. Germline V gene sequence: CDR1 SNHLY, CDR2 FYNNEI. The CDR3 region is CASSDGRGSYNEQFF. The CDR3 bases are TGTGCCAGCAGTGATGGCAGGGGGTCCTACAATGAGCAGTTCTTC. Complete variable domain (other parts from reference TRBV2 and TRBJ2-1): EPEVTQTPSHQVTQMGQEVILRCVPISNHLYFYWYRQILGQKVEFLVSFYNNEISEKSEIFDDQFSVERPDGSNFTLKIRSTKLEDSAMYFCASSDGRGSYNEQFFGPGTRLTVL.

This clonotype was counted a few times. The rearrangement links TRBV5-1 to TRBJ2-7; D is unresolved. Germline V gives CDR1 SGHRS, CDR2 YFSETQ. V lost 2 bases and J 6 bases, leaving 15 bases between the germline ends. The CDR3 is 14 amino acids. The CDR3 here is CASSLEVDVGEQYF. In DNA form, the CDR3 reads TGCGCCAGCAGCTTAGAAGTGGATGTCGGCGAGCAGTACTTC.

Only a few counts were recorded for this clonotype. An end of the junction does not agree with germline; a read error may underlie this. The J gene is TRBJ2-7, the V gene TRBV3-1; D gene uncertain. This CDR3 has 15 amino acids. CDR1 is LGHDT and CDR2 is YNNKEL in the germline V gene (reference sequence). The CDR3 nucleotides are TGTGCCAGCAGCGAAGAACCGCGACCCGGCTACGAGCAGTACTTC. It specifies CASSEEPRPGYEQYF.